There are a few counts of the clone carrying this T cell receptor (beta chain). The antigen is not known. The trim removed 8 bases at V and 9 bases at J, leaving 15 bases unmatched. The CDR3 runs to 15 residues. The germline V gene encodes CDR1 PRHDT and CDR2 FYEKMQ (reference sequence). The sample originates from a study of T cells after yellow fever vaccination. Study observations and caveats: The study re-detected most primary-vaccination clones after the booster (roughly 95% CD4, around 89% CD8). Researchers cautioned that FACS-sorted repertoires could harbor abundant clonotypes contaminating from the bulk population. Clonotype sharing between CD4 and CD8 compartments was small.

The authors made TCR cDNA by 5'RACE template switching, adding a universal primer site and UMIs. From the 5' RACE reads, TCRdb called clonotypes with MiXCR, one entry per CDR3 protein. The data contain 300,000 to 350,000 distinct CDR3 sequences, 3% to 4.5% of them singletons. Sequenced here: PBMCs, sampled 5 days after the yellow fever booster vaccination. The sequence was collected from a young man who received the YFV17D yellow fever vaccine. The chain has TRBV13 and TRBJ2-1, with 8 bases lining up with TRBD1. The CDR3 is CASGSSIRGRSEQFF. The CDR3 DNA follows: TGTGCCAGCGGAAGTAGTATCAGGGGGCGCAGTGAGCAGTTCTTC.